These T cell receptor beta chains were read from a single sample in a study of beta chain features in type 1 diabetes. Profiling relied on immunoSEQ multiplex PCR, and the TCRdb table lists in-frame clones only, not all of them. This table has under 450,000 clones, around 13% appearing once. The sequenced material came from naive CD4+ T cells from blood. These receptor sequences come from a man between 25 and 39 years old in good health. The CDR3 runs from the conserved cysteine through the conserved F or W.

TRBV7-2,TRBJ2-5,CASSLETGWGETQYF
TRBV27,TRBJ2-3,CASSLGLAEDTQYF
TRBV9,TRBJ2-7,CARCGTGIYEQYF
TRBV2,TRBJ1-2,CASSENIYGGYTF
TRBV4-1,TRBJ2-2,CASSQSRVNTGELFF
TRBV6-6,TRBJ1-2,CASSLKGSNYGYTF
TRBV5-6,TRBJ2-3,CASSLALAGVPQYF
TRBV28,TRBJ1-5,CASTDDQPQHF
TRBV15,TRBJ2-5,CATSSSGTAFVTQYF
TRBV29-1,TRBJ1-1,CSVELRASRDTEAFF
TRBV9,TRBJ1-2,CASSVSGGLEDGYTF
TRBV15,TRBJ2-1,CATSRDLGAEQFF
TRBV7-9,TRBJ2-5,CASSLGFGLGREGETQYF
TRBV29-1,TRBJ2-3,CSVAQGLITDTQYF
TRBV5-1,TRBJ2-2,CASTTSGRGHTGELFF
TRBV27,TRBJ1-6,CASSSVRSPLHF
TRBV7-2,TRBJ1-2,CASSLKGQGGNYGYTF
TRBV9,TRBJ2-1,CASSSRTVGYNEQFF